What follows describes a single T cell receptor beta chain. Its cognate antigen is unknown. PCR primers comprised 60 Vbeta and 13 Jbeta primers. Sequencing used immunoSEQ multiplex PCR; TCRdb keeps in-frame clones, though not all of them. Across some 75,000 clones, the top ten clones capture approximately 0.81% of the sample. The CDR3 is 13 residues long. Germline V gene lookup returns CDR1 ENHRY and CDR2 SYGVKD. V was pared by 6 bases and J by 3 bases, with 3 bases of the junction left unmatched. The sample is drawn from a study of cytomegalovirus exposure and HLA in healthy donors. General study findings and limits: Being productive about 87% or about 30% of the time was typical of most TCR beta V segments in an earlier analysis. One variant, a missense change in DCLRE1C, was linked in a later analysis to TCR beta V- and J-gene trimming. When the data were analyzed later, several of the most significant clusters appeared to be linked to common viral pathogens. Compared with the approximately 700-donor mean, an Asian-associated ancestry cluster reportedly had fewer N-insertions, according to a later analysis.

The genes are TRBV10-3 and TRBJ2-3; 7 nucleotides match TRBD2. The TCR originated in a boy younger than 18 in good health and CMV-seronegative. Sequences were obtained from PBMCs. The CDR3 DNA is TGTGCCATCAGCGGGAGGAAGACAGATACGCAGTATTTT. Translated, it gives CAISGRKTDTQYF.